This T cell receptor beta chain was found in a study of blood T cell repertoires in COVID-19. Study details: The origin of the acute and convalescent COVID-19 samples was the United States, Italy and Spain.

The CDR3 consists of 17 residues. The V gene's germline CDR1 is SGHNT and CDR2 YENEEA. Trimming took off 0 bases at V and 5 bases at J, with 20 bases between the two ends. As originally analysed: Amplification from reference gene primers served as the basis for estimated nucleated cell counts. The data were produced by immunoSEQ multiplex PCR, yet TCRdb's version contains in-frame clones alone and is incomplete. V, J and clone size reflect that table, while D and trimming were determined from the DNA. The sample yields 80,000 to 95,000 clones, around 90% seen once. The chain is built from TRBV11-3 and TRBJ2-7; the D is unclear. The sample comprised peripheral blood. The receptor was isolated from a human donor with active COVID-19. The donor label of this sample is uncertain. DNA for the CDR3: TGTGCCAGCAGCTTAGATAAAAAGTATGGCCCCGTGGACGAGCAGTACTTC. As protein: CASSLDKKYGPVDEQYF.